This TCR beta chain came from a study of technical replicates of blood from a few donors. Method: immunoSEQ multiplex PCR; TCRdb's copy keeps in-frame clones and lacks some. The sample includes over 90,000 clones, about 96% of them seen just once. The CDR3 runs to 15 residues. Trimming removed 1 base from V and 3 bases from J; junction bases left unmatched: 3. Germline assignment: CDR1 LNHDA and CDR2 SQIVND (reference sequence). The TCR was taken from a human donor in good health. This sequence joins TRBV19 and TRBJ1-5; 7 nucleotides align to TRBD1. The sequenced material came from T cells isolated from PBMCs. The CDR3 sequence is CASSIGGQFNQPQHF. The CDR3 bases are TGTGCCAGTAGTATAGGGGGACAGTTCAATCAGCCCCAGCATTTT.